The 16 T cell receptor beta chains presented below share a single source sample, sequenced in a study of neoadjuvant anti-PD-1 for oral cavity cancer (dated by TCRdb to the early 2020s). Preparation of the library involved the immunoSEQ multiplex PCR assay. TCRdb carries this immuneACCESS record with in-frame sequences only. Its versions omit some clonotypes, under half of them owing to an unresolved V gene in the studies checked, with the rest unexplained. This sample has fewer than 70,000 clones in its table, and around 80% of those were observed once. The ten largest clones add up to roughly 2.6% of the sample. In the paper's terms, the time point label means: before neoadjuvant nivolumab. The source was PBMCs, collected before nivolumab (anti-PD-1) treatment. These receptors all come from a person between 40 and 79 years old with oral cavity squamous cell carcinoma.

The rearrangement links TRBV7-6 to TRBJ2-3; D is unclear. Between the trimmed V and J ends, which lost 0 bases and 4 bases, there was a span of 11 bases. Germline values: CDR1 SGHVS, CDR2 FNYEAQ. This CDR3 contains 15 residues. The DNA for the CDR3 is TGTGCCAGCAGCTTAGCCAGAGATTCTGCAGATACGCAGTATTTT. Protein: CASSLARDSADTQYF.

The chain uses TRBV6-1 and TRBJ1-5; TRBD1 might be the D (5 bases). Germline V CDR1 and CDR2: MNHNS, SASEGT. V was pared by 2 bases and J by 7 bases, with 9 bases between. This CDR3 spans 13 amino acids. The CDR3 DNA sequence: TGTGCCAGCAGTGAAATGACAGTGCAGCCCCAGCATTTT. Protein product: CASSEMTVQPQHF.

This chain's CDR3 is CASSGAVSYNEQFF. Written as DNA, the CDR3 is TGTGCCAGTAGTGGGGCTGTCTCCTACAATGAGCAGTTCTTC. The V and J genes are TRBV19 and TRBJ2-1, with a possible D match to TRBD1 (5 bases). V lost 5 bases and J 0 bases, leaving 8 bases between the germline ends. In germline, CDR1 is LNHDA, CDR2 SQIVND (reference sequence). The CDR3 runs 14 residues.

The rearrangement links TRBV19 to TRBJ1-1; 7 nucleotides line up with TRBD1. This CDR3 is 14 amino acids long. The ends lost 5 bases at V and 0 bases at J; junction bases unmatched: 3. CDR1 is LNHDA and CDR2 is SQIVND in the germline V gene (reference sequence). For the CDR3, the DNA is TGTGCCAGTAGTGGCGACAGGGTGAACACTGAAGCTTTCTTT. It specifies CASSGDRVNTEAFF.

The CDR3: CASSQGPQNTEAFF. CDR3 sequence (DNA): TGCGCCAGCAGCCAAGGACCCCAGAACACTGAAGCTTTCTTT. The rearrangement links TRBV4-1 to TRBJ1-1; D is uncertain. Trimming took off 1 base at V and 1 base at J, with 7 bases between the two ends. CDR1 is MGHRA and CDR2 is YSYEKL in the germline V gene. This CDR3 contains 14 residues.

J is TRBJ2-2 and V is TRBV11-2; 11 nucleotides align to TRBD2. CDR1 and CDR2 (germline): SGHAT, FQNNGV. The CDR3 is 15 amino acids. With V trimmed by 3 bases and J by 5 bases, 2 bases remained unmatched. The DNA for the CDR3 is TGTGCCAGCAGCTTTAGCGGGAGGGCAACCGGGGAGCTGTTTTTT. Its protein is CASSFSGRATGELFF.

The V call is TRBV25-1, the J call TRBJ1-4; 7 bases align to TRBD1. The CDR3 contains 15 residues. Looked up from germline, CDR1 is MGHDK and CDR2 is SYGVNS. Unmatched junction bases numbered 6, after V lost 3 bases and J lost 5 bases. The CDR3 coding sequence is TGTGCCAGCAGTGAGGCGACAGGGCGAAATGAAAAACTGTTTTTT. This codes for CASSEATGRNEKLFF.

The chain employs TRBV19 and TRBJ2-7; possibly TRBD2 for D (7 bases). Trimming pared 2 bases from V and 5 bases from J, leaving 13 bases between. Germline V gives CDR1 LNHDA, CDR2 SQIVND (reference sequence). This CDR3 comprises 14 residues. CDR3 loop: CASSIRGGSDEQYF. CDR3 bases: TGTGCCAGTAGTATAAGGGGGGGGAGCGACGAGCAGTACTTC.

The V and J genes are TRBV19 and TRBJ2-5; tentative D call: TRBD2 (6 bases). The V end lost 5 bases, the J end lost 4 bases, and 23 bases lay between the germline ends. The CDR3 sequence is 17 residues long. Germline V gives CDR1 LNHDA, CDR2 SQIVND (reference sequence). CDR3 loop: CASSPSRREGVGETQYF. CDR3 bases: TGTGCCAGTAGTCCCTCCCGGCGGGAAGGGGTGGGAGAGACCCAGTACTTC.

This chain uses TRBV6-5 with TRBJ1-2; 9 positions agree with TRBD1. Germline V gene sequence: CDR1 MNHEY, CDR2 SVGAGI. After removal of 4 bases from V and 3 bases from J, the junction contained 6 bases not matched to a gene. CDR3 size: 15 residues. The chain's CDR3 is CASSSAGTGHYGYTF. For the CDR3, the DNA is TGTGCCAGCAGTTCGGCCGGGACAGGGCACTATGGCTACACCTTC.

The gene calls are TRBV15 and TRBJ1-2; a possible D gene is TRBD1 (6 bases). The CDR3 is made up of 12 amino acids. CDR1 and CDR2 (germline): LNHNV, YYDKDF (reference sequence). V shed 3 bases and J shed 8 bases, with 10 bases lying between them. The CDR3 loop reads CATSRPTGGYTF. CDR3 sequence (DNA): TGTGCCACCAGCAGGCCAACAGGGGGCTACACCTTC.

V and J are TRBV11-2 and TRBJ2-1, with 8 bases identical to TRBD2. CDR1 is SGHAT and CDR2 is FQNNGV in the germline V gene. This CDR3 is built from 16 residues. The V segment lost 4 bases and the J segment 8 bases; nucleotides outside the gene matches: 13. The CDR3 sequence is CASSSRVQRERDEQFF. The CDR3, as DNA: TGTGCCAGCAGCTCCCGGGTCCAGCGGGAGCGCGATGAGCAGTTCTTC. Full variable domain (outside the CDR3, taken from reference TRBV11-2 and TRBJ2-1): EAGVAQSPRYKIIEKRQSVAFWCNPISGHATLYWYQQILGQGPKLLIQFQNNGVVDDSQLPKDRFSAERLKGVDSTLKIQPAKLEDSAVYLCASSSRVQRERDEQFFGPGTRLTVL.

The rearrangement joins TRBV10-3 to TRBJ2-7; tentatively, D is TRBD2 (5 bases). Germline-derived CDR1 and CDR2 are ENHRY and SYGVKD. Trimming took 0 bases from V and 6 from J, leaving 12 bases between them. The CDR3 is 14 amino acids. The CDR3 DNA reads TGTGCCATCAGTGAGTCGGGTCCCCGGGGCGAGCAGTACTTC. This sequence encodes CAISESGPRGEQYF.

This clone has only a few counts. The chain combines TRBV6-1 with TRBJ2-1; 10 bases line up with TRBD1. The CDR3 length is 14 residues. V lost 8 bases to trimming and J lost 9 bases; unmatched junction nucleotides: 10. Germline V CDR1 and CDR2: MNHNS, SASEGT. CDR3 residues: CASRLTGGSSEQFF. CDR3 nucleotides: TGTGCCAGCCGGCTGACAGGGGGCTCGTCTGAGCAGTTCTTC.

This chain links TRBV5-6 with TRBJ1-2, with D unclear. The germline V gene has CDR1 SGHDT and CDR2 YYEEEE. The CDR3 runs to 11 residues. V was shortened by 4 bases and J by 8 bases, with 9 bases between the two germline ends. CDR3 DNA sequence: TGTGCCAGCAGCGGCGACGAGGGCTACACCTTC. It encodes CASSGDEGYTF.

This rearrangement joins TRBV5-4 to TRBJ1-1; D possibly corresponds to TRBD1 (5 bases). Trimming pared 5 bases from V and 4 bases from J, leaving 15 bases between. The CDR3 length is 14 residues. CDR1 is SGHNT, CDR2 YYREEE, per germline (reference sequence). Written as DNA, the CDR3 is TGTGCCAGCAGTCTTGCCAGGGATGGCACTGAAGCTTTCTTT. This gives the protein CASSLARDGTEAFF.